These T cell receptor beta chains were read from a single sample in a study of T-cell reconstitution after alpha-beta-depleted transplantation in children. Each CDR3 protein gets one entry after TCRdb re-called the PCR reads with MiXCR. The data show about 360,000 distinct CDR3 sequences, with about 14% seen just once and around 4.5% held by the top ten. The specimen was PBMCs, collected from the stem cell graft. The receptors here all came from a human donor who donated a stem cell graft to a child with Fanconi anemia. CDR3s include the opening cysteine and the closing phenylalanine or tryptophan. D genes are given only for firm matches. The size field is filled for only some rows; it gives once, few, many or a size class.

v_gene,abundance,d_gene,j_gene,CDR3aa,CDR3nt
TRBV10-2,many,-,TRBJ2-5,CASSSERHRVGLETQYF,TGCGCCAGCAGTTCCGAGCGACACAGGGTGGGATTGGAGACCCAGTACTTC
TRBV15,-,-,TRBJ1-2,CATSIGKDYGYTF,TGTGCCACCAGCATAGGGAAGGACTATGGCTACACCTTC
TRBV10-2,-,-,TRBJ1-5,CGSSAGRTGSNQPQHF,TGCGGCAGCAGTGCAGGTCGGACTGGTAGCAATCAGCCCCAGCATTTT
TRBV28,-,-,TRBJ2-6,CASRSPTGANVLTF,TGTGCCAGCAGGTCACCCACTGGGGCCAACGTCCTGACTTTC
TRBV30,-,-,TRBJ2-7,CAWSGTAKSSYEQYF,TGTGCCTGGAGTGGGACAGCCAAGTCCTCCTACGAGCAGTACTTC
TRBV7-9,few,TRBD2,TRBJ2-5,CASSFLLAGAKETQYF,TGTGCCAGCAGCTTCCTACTAGCGGGGGCCAAAGAGACCCAGTACTTC
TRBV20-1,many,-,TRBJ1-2,CSATSQRGYTF,TGCAGTGCTACGTCTCAAAGGGGCTACACCTTC
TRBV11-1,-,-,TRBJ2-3,CASSLLGWPDTQYF,TGTGCCAGCAGCTTACTCGGGTGGCCAGATACGCAGTATTTT
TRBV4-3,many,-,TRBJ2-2,CASSQGPTGELFF,TGCGCCAGCAGCCAAGGGCCCACCGGGGAGCTGTTTTTT
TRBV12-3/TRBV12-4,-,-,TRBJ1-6,CASSLPGGDSPLHF,TGTGCCAGCAGTTTACCAGGCGGGGATTCACCCCTCCACTTT
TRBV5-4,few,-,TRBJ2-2,CASSGGAYTGELFF,TGTGCCAGCTCTGGGGGAGCCTACACCGGGGAGCTGTTTTTT
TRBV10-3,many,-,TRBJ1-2,CATSQPDGGYTF,TGTGCCACCAGCCAGCCCGACGGTGGCTACACCTTC
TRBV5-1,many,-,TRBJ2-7,CASSLEVNPYEQYF,TGCGCCAGCAGCTTGGAGGTTAATCCCTACGAGCAGTACTTC
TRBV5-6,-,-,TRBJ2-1,CASSLLQDEQFF,TGTGCCAGCAGCTTGCTCCAGGATGAGCAGTTCTTC
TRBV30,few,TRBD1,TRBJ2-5,CAWSKGQQETQYF,TGTGCCTGGAGTAAGGGACAGCAAGAGACCCAGTACTTC
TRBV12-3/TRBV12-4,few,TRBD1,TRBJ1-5,CASSSTGALGSAQHF,TGTGCCAGCAGCTCGACAGGGGCCTTGGGGAGTGCCCAGCATTTT
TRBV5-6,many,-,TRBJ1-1,CASSFPRTEAFF,TGTGCCAGCAGCTTCCCGAGAACTGAAGCTTTCTTT
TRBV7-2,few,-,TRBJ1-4,CASSLVAGFNEKLFF,TGTGCCAGCAGCTTAGTGGCAGGCTTTAATGAAAAACTGTTTTTT
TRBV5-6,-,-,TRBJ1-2,CASSRGAKSNYGYTF,TGTGCCAGCAGCCGAGGGGCGAAGTCTAACTATGGCTACACCTTC
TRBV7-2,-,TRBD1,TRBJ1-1,CASSLAAGQQVNTEAFF,TGTGCCAGCAGCTTAGCGGCGGGACAGCAAGTGAACACTGAAGCTTTCTTT